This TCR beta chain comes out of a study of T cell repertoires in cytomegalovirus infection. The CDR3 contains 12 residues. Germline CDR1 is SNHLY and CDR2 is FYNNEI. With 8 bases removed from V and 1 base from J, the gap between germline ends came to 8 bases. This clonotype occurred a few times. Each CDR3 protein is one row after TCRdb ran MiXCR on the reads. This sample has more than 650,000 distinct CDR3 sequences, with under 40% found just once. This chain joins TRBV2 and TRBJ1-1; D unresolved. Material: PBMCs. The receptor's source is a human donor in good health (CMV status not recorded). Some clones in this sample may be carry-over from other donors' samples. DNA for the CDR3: TGTGCCAGCGGGATCTCGAACACTGAAGCTTTCTTT. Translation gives CASGISNTEAFF.